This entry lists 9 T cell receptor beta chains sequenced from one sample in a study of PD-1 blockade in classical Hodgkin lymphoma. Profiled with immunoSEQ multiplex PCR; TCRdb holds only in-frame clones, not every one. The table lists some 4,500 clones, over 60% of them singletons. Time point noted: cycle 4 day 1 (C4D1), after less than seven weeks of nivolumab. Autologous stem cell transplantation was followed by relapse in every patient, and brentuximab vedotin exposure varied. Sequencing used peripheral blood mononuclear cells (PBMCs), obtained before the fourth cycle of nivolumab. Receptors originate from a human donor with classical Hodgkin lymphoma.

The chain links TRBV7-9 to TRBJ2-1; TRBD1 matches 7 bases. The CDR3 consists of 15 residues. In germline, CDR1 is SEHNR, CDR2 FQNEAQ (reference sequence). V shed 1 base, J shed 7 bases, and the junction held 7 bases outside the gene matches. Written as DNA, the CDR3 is TGTGCCAGCAGCTTAGTTCGGACAGGTATAAATGAGCAGTTCTTC. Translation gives CASSLVRTGINEQFF.

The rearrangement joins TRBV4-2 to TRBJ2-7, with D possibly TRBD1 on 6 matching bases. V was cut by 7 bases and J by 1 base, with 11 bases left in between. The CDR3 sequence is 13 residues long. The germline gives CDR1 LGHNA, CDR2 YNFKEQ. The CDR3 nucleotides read TGTGCCAGCACCGGGGACAAATCCTACGAGCAGTACTTC. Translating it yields CASTGDKSYEQYF.

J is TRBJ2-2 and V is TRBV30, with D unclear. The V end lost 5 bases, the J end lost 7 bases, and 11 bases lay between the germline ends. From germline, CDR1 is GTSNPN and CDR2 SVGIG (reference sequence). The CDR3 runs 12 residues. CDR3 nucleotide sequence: TGTGCCTGGGGCCTCTGGGGCGGGGAGCTGTTTTTT. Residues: CAWGLWGGELFF.

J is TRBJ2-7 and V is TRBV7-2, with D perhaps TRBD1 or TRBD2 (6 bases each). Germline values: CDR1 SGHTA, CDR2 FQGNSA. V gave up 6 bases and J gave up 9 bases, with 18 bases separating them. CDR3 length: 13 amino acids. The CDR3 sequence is CASRGQTGGPQYF. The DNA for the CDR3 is TGTGCCAGCAGGGGTCAGACCGGGGGCCCGCAGTACTTC.

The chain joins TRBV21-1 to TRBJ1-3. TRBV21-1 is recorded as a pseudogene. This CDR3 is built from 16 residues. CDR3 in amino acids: CASSAYLQHARNTIYF. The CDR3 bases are TGTGCCAGCAGCGCCTACTTACAACACGCACGAAACACCATATATTTT.

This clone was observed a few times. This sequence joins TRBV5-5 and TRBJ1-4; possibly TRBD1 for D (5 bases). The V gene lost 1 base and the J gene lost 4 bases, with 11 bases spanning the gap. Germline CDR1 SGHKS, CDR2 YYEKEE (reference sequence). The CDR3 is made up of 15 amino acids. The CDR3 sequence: CASSLWGRGNEKLFF. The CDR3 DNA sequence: TGTGCCAGCAGCTTGTGGGGGAGAGGTAATGAAAAACTGTTTTTT.

The CDR3 reads CASSRTFSSSYEQYF. CDR3 sequence (DNA): TGTGCCAGCAGTAGGACTTTCTCTTCCTCCTACGAGCAGTACTTC. The V and J genes are TRBV2 and TRBJ2-7, with D possibly TRBD2 on 5 matching bases. The germline gives CDR1 SNHLY, CDR2 FYNNEI. V dropped 5 bases and J dropped 0 bases, with 14 bases sitting between them. This CDR3 is built from 15 residues.

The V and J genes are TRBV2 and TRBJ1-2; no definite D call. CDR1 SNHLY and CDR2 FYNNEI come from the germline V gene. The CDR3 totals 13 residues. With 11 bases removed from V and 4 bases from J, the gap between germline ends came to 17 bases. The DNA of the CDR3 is TGTGCCTCCCAGACCCAAGGGAGCTATGGCTACACCTTC. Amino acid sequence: CASQTQGSYGYTF.

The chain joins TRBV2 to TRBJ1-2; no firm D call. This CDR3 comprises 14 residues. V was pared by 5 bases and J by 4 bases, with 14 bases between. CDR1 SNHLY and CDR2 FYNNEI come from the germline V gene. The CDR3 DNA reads TGTGCCAGCAGTCAAACTGGTTTGGCCTATGGCTACACCTTC. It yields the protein CASSQTGLAYGYTF.